This passage covers 25 T cell receptor beta chains from one sample sequenced in a study of breast tumors, draining lymph nodes, adjacent tissues. The lymph nodes were axillary draining lymph nodes from breast cancer patients. TCRdb used MiXCR to reprocess the multiplex PCR reads, holding one entry per CDR3 protein. The sample holds roughly 110,000 distinct CDR3 sequences, roughly 29% seen once. The specimen sequenced was axillary lymph node tissue. The origin of the receptors is a female donor with breast cancer. Some clones in this sample may be carry-over from other donors' samples.

The CDR3 DNA follows: TGCAGTGCTAGGCTTGGACAGCCCTACAATGAGCAGTTCTTC. Its translation is CSARLGQPYNEQFF. This rearrangement joins TRBV20-1 to TRBJ2-1; maybe TRBD1 (6 bases). CDR3 size: 14 residues. CDR1 and CDR2 from the germline V gene are DFQATT and SNEGSKA (reference sequence). The V end was cut by 3 bases, the J end by 2 bases, with 11 bases between.

This clonotype was detected many times. The rearrangement links TRBV11-2 to TRBJ2-3, with 14 bases aligning to TRBD2. The length of the CDR3 is 15 residues. V was clipped by 1 base and J by 6 bases; unmatched bases: 0. The germline V gene has CDR1 SGHAT and CDR2 FQNNGV. CDR3 sequence: CASSLGLAGGDTQYF. DNA for the CDR3: TGTGCCAGCAGCTTAGGACTAGCGGGGGGGGATACGCAGTATTTT. Based on the CDR3 plus reference TRBV11-2 and TRBJ2-3, the full variable domain is EAGVAQSPRYKIIEKRQSVAFWCNPISGHATLYWYQQILGQGPKLLIQFQNNGVVDDSQLPKDRFSAERLKGVDSTLKIQPAKLEDSAVYLCASSLGLAGGDTQYFGPGTRLTVL.

Points on this clonotype: The junction and the germline gene differ at one end; a read error may be behind it. This chain links TRBV13 with TRBJ1-2; D not certain. The V gene's germline CDR1 is PRHDT and CDR2 FYEKMQ (reference sequence). The CDR3 consists of 16 residues. CDR3 amino acids: CASSQHELDPFYDYTF. The CDR3, as DNA: TGCGCCAGCAGCCAACACGAGCTGGACCCCTTTTATGACTACACCTTC.

This clonotype was seen many times. This chain joins TRBV19 and TRBJ2-3, with 7 positions matching TRBD2. CDR1 is LNHDA, CDR2 SQIVND, per germline (reference sequence). Trimming cost V 9 bases and J 4 bases; bases outside gene matches: 10. The length of the CDR3 is 14 residues. CDR3 in amino acids: CASGGGRESDTQYF. In nucleotides, the CDR3 is TGTGCCAGCGGGGGAGGGCGGGAGTCAGATACGCAGTATTTT.

There are many counts of this clonotype. V usage is TRBV24-1 and J usage is TRBJ1-1; D might be TRBD1 (5 bases). This CDR3 contains 14 residues. Trimming shortened V by 2 bases and J by 1 base, and 7 bases separated the two germline ends. Looked up from germline, CDR1 is KGHDR and CDR2 is SFDVKD. The CDR3 is CATSDSGGNTEAFF. The CDR3 DNA is TGTGCCACCAGTGATTCTGGGGGGAACACTGAAGCTTTCTTT.

In regard to this clonotype: With a much larger clone just one base away, this may be a read error. This rearrangement joins TRBV6-4 to TRBJ2-1; a weak D match, TRBD2 (7 bases). Trimming stripped 5 bases from V and 5 bases from J, with 19 bases between. This CDR3 comprises 16 residues. CDR1 MRHNA and CDR2 SNTAGT come from the germline V gene. The CDR3 region is CASSQDLQGGHNEQFF. The CDR3 DNA reads TGTGCCAGCAGTCAGGACTTACAGGGAGGGCACAATGAGCAGTTCTTC.

Concerning this clonotype: This CDR3 fails to terminate in the conserved phenylalanine or tryptophan, so it likely reflects a read error. The limits of the CDR3 on the DNA are not certain, so only TCRdb's listed CDR3 is given. CDR3: CASSNRHLGEGEQYFGP. The gene calls are TRBV7-9 and TRBJ1-4. Germline-derived CDR1 and CDR2 are SEHNR and FQNEAQ (reference sequence). Termini included, the CDR3 measures 17 amino acids.

This clonotype was detected once. A much larger clone lies one base from this, so it may be a read error. V gene TRBV12-3 or TRBV12-4 combines with J gene TRBJ1-3, with 9 bases aligning to TRBD1. V gave up 2 bases and J gave up 3 bases; unmatched junction bases: 14. The CDR3 loop spans 19 amino acids. The CDR3 is CASSLPARGQGELGNTIYF. DNA for the CDR3: TGTGCCAGCAGTTTACCCGCACGGGGACAGGGAGAACTTGGAAACACCATATATTTT.

In this sample, this clonotype turned up many times. A single base separates this from a much larger clone, so it may be a read error. This chain uses TRBV12-3 or TRBV12-4 with TRBJ2-7; D is possibly TRBD2 (5 bases). The CDR3 has 13 amino acids. V was shortened by 3 bases and J by 4 bases, with 10 bases between the two germline ends. CDR3 residues: CASSFWGEYEQYF. In DNA form, the CDR3 reads TGTGCCAGCAGTTTCTGGGGAGAGTACGAGCAGTACTTC.

V and J are TRBV29-1 and TRBJ1-4; the match to TRBD1 covers 7 bases. The CDR3 runs 14 residues. V lost 7 bases to trimming and J lost 6 bases; unmatched junction nucleotides: 11. CDR1 and CDR2 (germline): SQVTM, ANQGSEA. CDR3 bases: TGCAGCGCTAATTCGGGAGGGGGCGATGAAAAACTGTTTTTT. Translating it yields CSANSGGGDEKLFF.

This clonotype appeared a few times. The CDR3, as DNA: TGTGCCAGCAGTCAGATAGCGGGAGGAACCTACCTCCACTTT. Its translation: CASSQIAGGTYLHF. The J gene is TRBJ1-6, the V gene TRBV6-5; no definite D call. The CDR3 sequence is 14 residues long. CDR1 is MNHEY and CDR2 is SVGAGI in the germline V gene. V lost 5 bases and J lost 15, with 20 bases in between.

In this sample, this clonotype turned up once. The chain employs TRBV9 and TRBJ2-3, with TRBD1 matching 7 bases. In germline, CDR1 is SGDLS, CDR2 YYNGEE. There are 15 residues in the CDR3. V lost 10 bases to trimming and J lost 0 bases; unmatched junction nucleotides: 11. The CDR3 reads CASGSRDRSTDTQYF. The CDR3 DNA sequence: TGTGCCTCGGGGTCCCGGGACAGAAGCACAGATACGCAGTATTTT. Full variable domain (remainder filled in from reference TRBV9 and TRBJ2-3): DSGVTQTPKHLITATGQRVTLRCSPRSGDLSVYWYQQSLDQGLQFLIQYYNGEERAKGNILERFSAQQFPDLHSELNLSSLELGDSALYFCASGSRDRSTDTQYFGPGTRLTVL.

This clonotype was found once. This likely comes from a read error, as the CDR3 has no conserved phenylalanine or tryptophan at its end. The chain links TRBV29-1 to TRBJ1-5, with 9 positions matching TRBD1. The germline CDR1 and CDR2 sequences are SQVTM and ANQGSEA. The CDR3 spans 13 residues. The CDR3 spells CGVGTGINQPQHS. The CDR3 DNA reads as TGCGGCGTTGGGACAGGGATCAATCAGCCCCAGCATTCT.

This clonotype was found many times. The V gene is TRBV20-1, the J gene TRBJ1-4, with a weak D call TRBD1 (5 bases). The CDR3 totals 12 residues. V was clipped by 0 bases and J by 15 bases, with 14 bases between them. CDR1 and CDR2 from the germline V gene are DFQATT and SNEGSKA (reference sequence). CDR3 amino acids: CSARDETDKVFF. As DNA, the CDR3 is TGCAGTGCTAGAGATGAGACAGATAAGGTGTTTTTT.

This chain uses TRBV10-3 with TRBJ1-5; 8 positions agree with TRBD1. Germline V gene lookup returns CDR1 ENHRY and CDR2 SYGVKD. V was clipped by 4 bases and J by 5 bases; unmatched bases: 4. The CDR3 sequence is 14 residues long. Here the CDR3 reads CAISADRVDQPQHF. The CDR3 DNA reads TGTGCCATCAGTGCGGACAGGGTGGATCAGCCCCAGCATTTT.

At least ten counts were recorded for this clonotype. The J gene is TRBJ2-7, the V gene TRBV29-1; 12 nucleotides align to TRBD1. The V segment lost 5 bases and the J segment 4 bases; nucleotides outside the gene matches: 3. This CDR3 contains 13 residues. CDR1 SQVTM and CDR2 ANQGSEA come from the germline V gene. CDR3 residues: CSVPGQGAYEQYF. CDR3 DNA: TGCAGCGTTCCGGGACAGGGGGCTTACGAGCAGTACTTC.

This clonotype was counted ten times or more. V gene TRBV5-1 combines with J gene TRBJ2-7; tentatively, D is TRBD1 (5 bases). The germline CDR1 and CDR2 sequences are SGHRS and YFSETQ. The V gene lost 0 bases and the J gene lost 3 bases, with 10 bases spanning the gap. This CDR3 comprises 14 residues. The CDR3 bases are TGCGCCAGCAGCTTGGAGGGGAAGGGCTACGAGCAGTACTTC. Translation: CASSLEGKGYEQYF.

A note on this clonotype: Given a much more abundant clone one base away, this may be a read error. The chain is built from TRBV28 and TRBJ2-7, with D tentatively TRBD2 (6 bases). V lost 3 bases and J lost 3, with 21 bases in between. This CDR3 region has 17 residues. Germline V CDR1 and CDR2: MDHEN, SYDVKM. This CDR3 is CASSFLPGLSILYEQYF. In DNA form, the CDR3 reads TGTGCCAGCAGTTTCCTGCCGGGACTCTCGATCCTCTACGAGCAGTACTTC. The entire variable domain, with the rest obtained from reference TRBV28 and TRBJ2-7, is as follows: DVKVTQSSRYLVKRTGEKVFLECVQDMDHENMFWYRQDPGLGLRLIYFSYDVKMKEKGDIPEGYSVSREKKERFSLILESASTNQTSMYLCASSFLPGLSILYEQYFGPGTRLTVT.

This clonotype was counted ten times or more. This chain links TRBV7-2 with TRBJ2-3; a possible D gene is TRBD1 (6 bases). The CDR3 has 18 residues. Germline-derived CDR1 and CDR2 are SGHTA and FQGNSA. With 3 bases removed from V and 3 bases from J, the gap between germline ends came to 22 bases. The CDR3 sequence: CASSFPGGPLVGTDTQYF. CDR3 bases: TGTGCCAGCAGCTTTCCTGGGGGCCCCCTGGTAGGGACAGATACGCAGTATTTT. Full variable domain (outside the CDR3, taken from reference TRBV7-2 and TRBJ2-3): GAGVSQSPSNKVTEKGKDVELRCDPISGHTALYWYRQSLGQGLEFLIYFQGNSAPDKSGLPSDRFSAERTGGSVSTLTIQRTQQEDSAVYLCASSFPGGPLVGTDTQYFGPGTRLTVL.

As regards this clonotype: A read error is possible here, since a much larger clone lies one base away. The CDR3 DNA sequence: TGTGCCAGCAGTTTAATTGGACCAGCGGGAGAAGGGTCCTACGAGCAGTACTTC. It codes for CASSLIGPAGEGSYEQYF. The chain employs TRBV27 and TRBJ2-7; 8 nucleotides match TRBD2. Trimming cost V 2 bases and J 1 base; bases outside gene matches: 13. Germline CDR1 is MNHEY and CDR2 is SMNVEV (reference sequence). The CDR3 contains 18 residues.

The table lists this clonotype with many counts. This sequence joins TRBV6-5 and TRBJ2-1, with 9 bases fitting TRBD1. J lost 4 bases, V lost 5 bases, and 6 bases had no gene match. The CDR3 sequence is 15 residues long. The germline V gene has CDR1 MNHEY and CDR2 SVGAGI. The CDR3 DNA follows: TGTGCCAGCAGTAGAACAGGGGGCTTGTACAATGAGCAGTTCTTC. Translated: CASSRTGGLYNEQFF.

Ten or more counts support this clonotype. V and J are TRBV2 and TRBJ2-2; 8 bases map to TRBD1. The germline gives CDR1 SNHLY, CDR2 FYNNEI. The length of the CDR3 is 14 residues. V was pared by 5 bases and J by 6 bases, with 5 bases of the junction left unmatched. CDR3 sequence (DNA): TGTGCCAGCAGTCGGGACAGGCCCTCCGGGGAGCTGTTTTTT. Amino acid sequence: CASSRDRPSGELFF.

Concerning this clonotype itself: This may be a read error: a much more frequent sequence differs by one nucleotide. The rearrangement links TRBV6-1 to TRBJ2-6; 7 nucleotides align to TRBD1. The V and J ends lost 8 bases and 0 bases, in that order; junction bases with no gene match: 13. The CDR3 has 18 amino acids. Germline-derived CDR1 and CDR2 are MNHNS and SASEGT. The CDR3, as DNA: TGTGCCAGCGGCCTAGACAGGGCAAGGCTCTCTGGGGCCAACGTCCTGACTTTC. It translates to CASGLDRARLSGANVLTF.

This clonotype has more than one count but fewer than ten. The chain has TRBV12-3 or TRBV12-4 and TRBJ2-4; D gene uncertain. This CDR3 comprises 15 residues. Trimming left V 6 bases short and J 2 bases short, with 14 bases between. CDR3 residues: CASSRGAETKNIQYF. For the CDR3, the DNA is TGTGCCAGCAGCCGAGGAGCCGAAACCAAAAACATTCAGTACTTC.

In its sample, this clonotype was seen many times. The chain joins TRBV7-2 to TRBJ2-3, with 10 bases that match TRBD2. The CDR3 spans 17 residues. Germline V gene lookup returns CDR1 SGHTA and CDR2 FQGNSA. V shed 1 base and J 2 bases; nucleotides not matched to a gene: 6. DNA of the CDR3: TGTGCCAGCAGCTTAGAGACACTAGCGGGGTTCACAGATACGCAGTATTTT. Translating it yields CASSLETLAGFTDTQYF.